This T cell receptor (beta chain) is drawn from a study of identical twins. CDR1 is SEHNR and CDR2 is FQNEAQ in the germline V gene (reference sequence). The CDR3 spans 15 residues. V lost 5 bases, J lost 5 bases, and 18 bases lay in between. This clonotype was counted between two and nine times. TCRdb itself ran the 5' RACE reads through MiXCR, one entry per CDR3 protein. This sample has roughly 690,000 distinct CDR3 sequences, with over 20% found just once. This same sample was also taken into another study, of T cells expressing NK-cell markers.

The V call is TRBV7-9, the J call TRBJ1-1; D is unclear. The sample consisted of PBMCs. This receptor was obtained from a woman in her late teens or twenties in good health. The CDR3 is CASSPRLLVGTEAFF. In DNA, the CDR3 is TGTGCCAGCAGCCCTAGACTACTCGTAGGGACTGAAGCTTTCTTT.